The entry below gives a single T cell receptor beta chain sequence along with its context. Its antigen is not known. The data were obtained in a study of shared clonotypes between healthy human individuals. Study in general: Donor composition was a couple of women and a few men, aged 18 to 49. General study results and limits: Relative to memory subsets, naive subsets generally showed larger estimated richness.

The donors, all of them Caucasian adults, lived in Nashville, Tennessee. Several immunoSEQ 96-well plates shared each subset's DNA, each plate a replicate. Using immunoSEQ multiplex PCR, the repertoire was profiled, and TCRdb retains in-frame clones only, with some absent. The sample lists approximately 1.4 million clones; 95% to 99% were seen once. V lost 4 bases and J lost 6; bases outside the gene matches: 5. The CDR3 is 15 residues long. CDR1 ENHRY and CDR2 SYGVKD come from the germline V gene. Sequenced material: naive CD4+ T cells sorted from blood. The subset is: CD45RA+ positively selected. J is TRBJ2-1 and V is TRBV10-3, with TRBD2 identical over 11 bases. The TCR sequence derives from a man aged 25-45 years in good health. CDR3 amino acids: CAISGLAGKGNEQFF. The CDR3 DNA reads as TGTGCCATCAGTGGACTAGCGGGAAAGGGCAATGAGCAGTTCTTC.